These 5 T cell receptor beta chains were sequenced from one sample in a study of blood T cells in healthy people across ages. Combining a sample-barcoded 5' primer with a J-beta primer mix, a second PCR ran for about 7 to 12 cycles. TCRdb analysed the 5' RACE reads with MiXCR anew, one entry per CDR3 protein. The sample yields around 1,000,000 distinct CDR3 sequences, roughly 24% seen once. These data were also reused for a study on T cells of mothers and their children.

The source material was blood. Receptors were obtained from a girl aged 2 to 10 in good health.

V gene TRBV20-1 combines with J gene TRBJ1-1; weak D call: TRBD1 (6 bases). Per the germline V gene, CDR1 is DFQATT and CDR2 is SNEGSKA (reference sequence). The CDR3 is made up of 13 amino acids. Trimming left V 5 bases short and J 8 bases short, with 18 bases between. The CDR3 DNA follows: TGCAGTGCTGGTACTGCCGGGACAAACGAAGCTTTCTTT. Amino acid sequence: CSAGTAGTNEAFF.

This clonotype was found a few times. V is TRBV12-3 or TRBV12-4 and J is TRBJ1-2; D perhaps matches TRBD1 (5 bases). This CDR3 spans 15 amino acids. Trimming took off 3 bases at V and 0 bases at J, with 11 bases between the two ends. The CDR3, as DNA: TGTGCCAGCAGTTTCGGGGGAGGCTCTAACTATGGCTACACCTTC. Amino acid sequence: CASSFGGGSNYGYTF.

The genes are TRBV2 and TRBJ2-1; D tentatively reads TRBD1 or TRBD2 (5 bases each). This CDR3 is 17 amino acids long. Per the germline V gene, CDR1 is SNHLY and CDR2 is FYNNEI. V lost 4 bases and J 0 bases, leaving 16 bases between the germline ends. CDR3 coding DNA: TGTGCCAGCAGTGCCCCTGGGACCGTTAACTCCTACAATGAGCAGTTCTTC. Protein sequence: CASSAPGTVNSYNEQFF.

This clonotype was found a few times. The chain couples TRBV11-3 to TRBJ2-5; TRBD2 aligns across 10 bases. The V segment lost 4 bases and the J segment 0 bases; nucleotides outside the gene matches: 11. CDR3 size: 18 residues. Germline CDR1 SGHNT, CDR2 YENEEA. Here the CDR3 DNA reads TGTGCCAGCAGCTCCCTATTCAACGGACTAGCGGACCAAGAGACCCAGTACTTC. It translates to CASSSLFNGLADQETQYF.

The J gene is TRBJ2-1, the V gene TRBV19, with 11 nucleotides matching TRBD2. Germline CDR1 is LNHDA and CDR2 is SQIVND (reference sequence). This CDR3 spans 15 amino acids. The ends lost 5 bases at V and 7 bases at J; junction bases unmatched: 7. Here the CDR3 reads CASSVQLAGANEQFF. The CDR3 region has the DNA TGTGCCAGTAGTGTCCAACTAGCGGGGGCTAATGAGCAGTTCTTC.